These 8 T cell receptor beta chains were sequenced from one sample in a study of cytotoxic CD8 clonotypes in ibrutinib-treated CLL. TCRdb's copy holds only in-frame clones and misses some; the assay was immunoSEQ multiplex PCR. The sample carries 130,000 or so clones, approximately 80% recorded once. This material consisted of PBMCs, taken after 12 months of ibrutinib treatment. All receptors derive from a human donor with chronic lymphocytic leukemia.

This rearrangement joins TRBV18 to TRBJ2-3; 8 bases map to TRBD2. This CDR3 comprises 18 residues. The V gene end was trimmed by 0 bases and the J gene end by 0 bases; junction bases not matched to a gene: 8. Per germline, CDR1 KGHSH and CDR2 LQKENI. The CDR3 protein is CASSPPNKRGTSTDTQYF. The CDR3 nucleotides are TGTGCCAGCTCACCACCTAACAAGCGGGGGACTAGCACAGATACGCAGTATTTT. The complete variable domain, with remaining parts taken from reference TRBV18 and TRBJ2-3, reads NAGVMQNPRHLVRRRGQEARLRCSPMKGHSHVYWYRQLPEEGLKFMVYLQKENIIDESGMPKERFSAEFPKEGPSILRIQQVVRGDSAAYFCASSPPNKRGTSTDTQYFGPGTRLTVL.

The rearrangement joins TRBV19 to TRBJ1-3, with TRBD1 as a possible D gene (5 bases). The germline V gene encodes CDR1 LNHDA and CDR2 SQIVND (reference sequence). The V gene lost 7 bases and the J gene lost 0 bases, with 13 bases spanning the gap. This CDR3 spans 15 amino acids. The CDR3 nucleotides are TGTGCCAGTATTAGGGGTCTATCCTCTGGAAACACCATATATTTT. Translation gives CASIRGLSSGNTIYF.

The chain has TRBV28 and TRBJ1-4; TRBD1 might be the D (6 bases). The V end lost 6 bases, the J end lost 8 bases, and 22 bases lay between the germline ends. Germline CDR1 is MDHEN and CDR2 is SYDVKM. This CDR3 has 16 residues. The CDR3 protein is CASRKRVQGLDEKLFF. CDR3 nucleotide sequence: TGTGCCAGCAGAAAAAGGGTACAGGGTCTCGACGAAAAACTGTTTTTT.

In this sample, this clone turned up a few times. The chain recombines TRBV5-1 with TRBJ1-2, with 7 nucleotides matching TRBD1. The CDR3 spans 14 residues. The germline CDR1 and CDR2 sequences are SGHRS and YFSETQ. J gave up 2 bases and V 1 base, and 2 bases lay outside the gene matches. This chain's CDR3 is CASSLTGVNYGYTF. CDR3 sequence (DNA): TGCGCCAGCAGCTTGACAGGGGTGAACTATGGCTACACCTTC. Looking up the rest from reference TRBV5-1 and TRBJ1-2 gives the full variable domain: KAGVTQTPRYLIKTRGQQVTLSCSPISGHRSVSWYQQTPGQGLQFLFEYFSETQRNKGNFPGRFSGRQFSNSRSEMNVSTLELGDSALYLCASSLTGVNYGYTFGSGTRLTVV.

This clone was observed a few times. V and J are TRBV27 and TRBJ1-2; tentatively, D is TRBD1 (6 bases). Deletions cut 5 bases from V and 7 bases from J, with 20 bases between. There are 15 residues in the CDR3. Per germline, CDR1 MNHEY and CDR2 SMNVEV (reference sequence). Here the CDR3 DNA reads TGTGCCAGCAGTCCGCAACCAGGGGTTCCCCTTGGCTACACCTTC. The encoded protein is CASSPQPGVPLGYTF.

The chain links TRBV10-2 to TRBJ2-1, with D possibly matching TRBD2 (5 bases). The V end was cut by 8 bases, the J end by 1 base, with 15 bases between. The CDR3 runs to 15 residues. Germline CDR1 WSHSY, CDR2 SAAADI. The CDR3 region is CASRNSRVSYNEQFF. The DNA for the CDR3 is TGCGCCAGCCGGAATTCGCGGGTATCCTACAATGAGCAGTTCTTC.

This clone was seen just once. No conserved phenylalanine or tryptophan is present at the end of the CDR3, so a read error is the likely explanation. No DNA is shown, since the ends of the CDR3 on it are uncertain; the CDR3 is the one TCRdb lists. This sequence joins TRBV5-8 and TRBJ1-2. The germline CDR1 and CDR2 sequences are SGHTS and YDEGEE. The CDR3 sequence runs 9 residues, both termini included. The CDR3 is CASSLGGEI.

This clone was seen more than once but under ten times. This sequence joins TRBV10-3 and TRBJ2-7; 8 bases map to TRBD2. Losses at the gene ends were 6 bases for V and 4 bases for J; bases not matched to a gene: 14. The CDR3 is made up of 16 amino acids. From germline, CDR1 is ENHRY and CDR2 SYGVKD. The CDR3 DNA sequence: TGTGCCATCAGGGACTCAGCGGGAGAGGCTCCTTACGAGCAGTACTTC. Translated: CAIRDSAGEAPYEQYF.